The sample holds a few counts of the clone carrying this T cell receptor (beta chain). These data are taken from a study of blood T cell repertoires in COVID-19. Looked up from germline, CDR1 is SGHNT and CDR2 is YYREEE (reference sequence). The CDR3 extends over 13 amino acids. V shed 6 bases and J 6 bases; nucleotides not matched to a gene: 6. Study processing details: Nucleated cell number was recorded as an estimate derived from reference gene primer amplification. The assay was immunoSEQ multiplex PCR, and TCRdb's table has in-frame clones only and misses some. V and J calls and clone size are as listed in that table; D and trimming were resolved from the DNA. The sample contains roughly 130,000 clones, 65% to 80% of which appear only once.

The receptor was derived from a man at least 80 years old with acute or convalescent COVID-19. Specimen: peripheral blood. The chain combines TRBV5-4 with TRBJ1-2, with 9 bases aligning to TRBD1. For the CDR3, the DNA is TGTGCCAGCAAGGGACAGGGACGGAATGGCTACACCTTC. Amino acids: CASKGQGRNGYTF.